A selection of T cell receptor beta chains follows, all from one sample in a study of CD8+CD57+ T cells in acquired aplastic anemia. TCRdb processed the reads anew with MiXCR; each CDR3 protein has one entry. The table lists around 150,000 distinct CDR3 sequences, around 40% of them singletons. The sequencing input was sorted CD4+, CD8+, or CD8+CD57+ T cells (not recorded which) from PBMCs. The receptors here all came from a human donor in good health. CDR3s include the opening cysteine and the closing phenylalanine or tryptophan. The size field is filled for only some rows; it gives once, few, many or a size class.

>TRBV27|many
CASRRGPSYEQYF
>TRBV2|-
CASRKDRGGNSPLHF
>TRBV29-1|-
CSVSTSGGASPDTQYF
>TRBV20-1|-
CSARTVGRDFPNYGYTF
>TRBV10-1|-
CAGPRSFGGAYTF
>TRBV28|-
CASSFLQRNTEAFF
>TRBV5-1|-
CASSLGDREQETQYF
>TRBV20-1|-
CSARDLRFNVNTEAFF
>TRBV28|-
CASIHSGDRCCEQYF
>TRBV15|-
CATSSRQISNQPQHF
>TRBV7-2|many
CASSLNARSSEQYF
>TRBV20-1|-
CSAPRGGDYGYTF
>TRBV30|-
CAWRGDSNQPQHF
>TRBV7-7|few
CASSLDLGSPLHF
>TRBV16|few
CASSQKDRGRPNDQPQHF
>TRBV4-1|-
CASSQATRPTSTYEQYF
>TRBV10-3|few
CAIRGAATSGGLSSYNEQFF
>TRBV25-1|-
CASSDSVTVQETQYF
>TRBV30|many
CAWSRRDEQYF
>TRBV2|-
CASSGEGYTF
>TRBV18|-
CASSRGQVTQETQYF
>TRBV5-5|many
CASSWDISWETQYF
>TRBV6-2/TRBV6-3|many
CASRDGGTEAFF
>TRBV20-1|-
CSARVADSYSYEQYF
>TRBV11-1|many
CASSFEKQGKQFF
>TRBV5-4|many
CASSRQGLAGVEQYF
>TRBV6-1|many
CASRARGTSGYEQYF
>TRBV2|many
CASVRDRSSYEQYF
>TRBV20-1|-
CSATRVGNQPQHF
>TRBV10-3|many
CAIRDSLPDTQYF
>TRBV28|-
CASSLSSGGYTF
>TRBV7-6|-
CASSLASGTGSYEQYF
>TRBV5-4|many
CASSLPGAEGETQYF
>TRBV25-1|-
CASHHTYGTGGRGDIQYF
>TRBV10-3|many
CAISELGQGARNTIYF
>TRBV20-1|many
CSARNTIKGTGELFF
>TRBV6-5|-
CASSSPVSWNEKLFF
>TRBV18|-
CASSPWTSAADTQYF
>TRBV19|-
CASSISGSSTDTQYF
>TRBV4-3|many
CASSHPAGGRNTGELFF
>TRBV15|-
CATTNFGNTIYF
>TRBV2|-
CASSKGQGIDSNQPQHF
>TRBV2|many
CASSTGAGNTIYF
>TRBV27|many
CASSQGNEQYF
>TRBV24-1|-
CATRDTGVRNTEAFF
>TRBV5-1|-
CASSLADGNTEAFF
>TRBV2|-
CASNGQGLDTQYF
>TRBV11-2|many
CASSPWGGQETQYF
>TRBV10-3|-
CAISARGPAVYQETQYF
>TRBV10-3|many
CAISSSGSSNEQFF
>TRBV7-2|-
CASSLLGGWPEAFF
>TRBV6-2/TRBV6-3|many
CATNDRAKSYEQYF
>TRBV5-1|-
CASSIGGGGGYEQYF
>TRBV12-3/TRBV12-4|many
CASSLSSGRALLDEQYF
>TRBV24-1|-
CATSGPPRGGGNEKLFF
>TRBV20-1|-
CSASSMETQYF
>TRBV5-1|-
CASSLGGLGNEQFF